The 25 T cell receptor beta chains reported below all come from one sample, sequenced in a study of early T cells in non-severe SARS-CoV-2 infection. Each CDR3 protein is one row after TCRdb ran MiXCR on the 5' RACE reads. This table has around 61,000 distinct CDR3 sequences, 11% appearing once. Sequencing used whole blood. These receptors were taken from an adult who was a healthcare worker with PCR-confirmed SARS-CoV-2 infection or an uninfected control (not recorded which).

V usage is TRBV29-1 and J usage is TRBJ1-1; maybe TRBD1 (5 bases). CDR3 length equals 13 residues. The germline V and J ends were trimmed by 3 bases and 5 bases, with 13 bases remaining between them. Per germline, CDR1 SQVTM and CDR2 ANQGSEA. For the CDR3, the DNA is TGCAGCGTTGAGGGACGGGGATGGACTGAAGCTTTCTTT. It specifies CSVEGRGWTEAFF.

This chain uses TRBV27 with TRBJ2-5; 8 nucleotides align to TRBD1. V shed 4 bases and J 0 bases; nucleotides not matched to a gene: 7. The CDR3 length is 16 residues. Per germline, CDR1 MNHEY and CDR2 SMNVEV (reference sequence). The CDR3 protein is CASSSYQTGDQETQYF. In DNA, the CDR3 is TGTGCCAGCAGTTCCTACCAGACAGGGGACCAAGAGACCCAGTACTTC.

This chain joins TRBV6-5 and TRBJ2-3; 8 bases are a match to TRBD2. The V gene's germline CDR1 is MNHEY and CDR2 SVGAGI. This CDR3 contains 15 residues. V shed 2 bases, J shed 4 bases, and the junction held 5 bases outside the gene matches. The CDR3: CASSYTGGAADTQYF. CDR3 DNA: TGTGCCAGCAGTTACACCGGGGGGGCCGCAGATACGCAGTATTTT.

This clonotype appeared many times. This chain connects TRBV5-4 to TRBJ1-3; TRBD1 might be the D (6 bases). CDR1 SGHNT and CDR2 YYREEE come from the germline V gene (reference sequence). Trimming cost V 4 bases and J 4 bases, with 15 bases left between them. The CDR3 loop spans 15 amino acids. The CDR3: CASSLPGAGGNTIYF. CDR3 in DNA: TGTGCCAGCAGCCTACCGGGGGCAGGAGGAAACACCATATATTTT. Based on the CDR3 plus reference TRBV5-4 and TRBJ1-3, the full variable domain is ETGVTQSPTHLIKTRGQQVTLRCSSQSGHNTVSWYQQALGQGPQFIFQYYREEENGRGNFPPRFSGLQFPNYSSELNVNALELDDSALYLCASSLPGAGGNTIYFGEGSWLTVV.

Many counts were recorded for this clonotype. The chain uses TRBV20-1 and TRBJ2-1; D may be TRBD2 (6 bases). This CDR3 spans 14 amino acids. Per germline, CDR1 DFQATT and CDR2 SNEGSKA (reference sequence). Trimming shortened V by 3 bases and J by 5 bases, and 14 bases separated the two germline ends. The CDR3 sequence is CSASPGLDHNEQFF. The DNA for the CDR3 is TGCAGTGCTAGTCCGGGACTGGACCACAATGAGCAGTTCTTC.

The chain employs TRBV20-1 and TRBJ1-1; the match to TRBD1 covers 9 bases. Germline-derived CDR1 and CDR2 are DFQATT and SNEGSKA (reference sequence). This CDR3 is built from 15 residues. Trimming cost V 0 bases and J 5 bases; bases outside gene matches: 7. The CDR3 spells CSARDPTGGKTEAFF. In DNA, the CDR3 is TGCAGTGCTAGAGATCCGACAGGGGGAAAGACTGAAGCTTTCTTT.

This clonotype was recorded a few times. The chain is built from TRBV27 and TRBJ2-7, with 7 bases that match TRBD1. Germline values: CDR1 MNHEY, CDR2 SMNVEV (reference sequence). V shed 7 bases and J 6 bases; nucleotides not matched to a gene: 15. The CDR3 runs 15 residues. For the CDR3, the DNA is TGTGCCAGCAAAGGAGGACAGGCCTTTCCACGCGAGCAGTACTTC. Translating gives CASKGGQAFPREQYF.

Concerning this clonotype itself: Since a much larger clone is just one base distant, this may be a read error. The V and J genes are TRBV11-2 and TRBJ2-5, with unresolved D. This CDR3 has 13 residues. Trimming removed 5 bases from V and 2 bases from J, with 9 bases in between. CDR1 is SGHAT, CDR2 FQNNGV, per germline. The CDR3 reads CASSLTFQETQYF. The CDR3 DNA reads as TGTGCCAGCAGCCTAACGTTTCAAGAGACCCAGTACTTC.

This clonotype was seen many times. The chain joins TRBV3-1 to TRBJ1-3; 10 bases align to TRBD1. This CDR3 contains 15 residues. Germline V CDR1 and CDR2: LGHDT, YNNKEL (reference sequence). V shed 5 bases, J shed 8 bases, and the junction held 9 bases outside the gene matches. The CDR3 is CASSFRTGGTDTIYF. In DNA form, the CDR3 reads TGTGCCAGCAGCTTCCGGACAGGGGGTACGGACACCATATATTTT.

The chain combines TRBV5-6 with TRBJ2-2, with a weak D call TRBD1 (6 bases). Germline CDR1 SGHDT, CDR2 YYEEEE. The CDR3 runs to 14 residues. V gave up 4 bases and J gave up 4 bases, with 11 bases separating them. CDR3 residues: CASSAGAGTGELFF. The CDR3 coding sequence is TGTGCCAGCAGCGCAGGGGCGGGCACCGGGGAGCTGTTTTTT.

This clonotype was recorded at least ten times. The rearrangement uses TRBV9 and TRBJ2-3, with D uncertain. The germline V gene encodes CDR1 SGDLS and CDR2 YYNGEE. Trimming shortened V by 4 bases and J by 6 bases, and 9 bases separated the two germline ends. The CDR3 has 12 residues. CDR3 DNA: TGTGCCAGCAGCCCCCCCAGCGATACGCAGTATTTT. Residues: CASSPPSDTQYF.

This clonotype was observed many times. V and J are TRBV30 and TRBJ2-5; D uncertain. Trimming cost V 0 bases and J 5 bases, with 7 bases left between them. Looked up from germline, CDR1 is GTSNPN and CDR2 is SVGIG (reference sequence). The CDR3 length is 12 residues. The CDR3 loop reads CAWSVTRETQYF. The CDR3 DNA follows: TGTGCCTGGAGTGTAACCAGGGAGACCCAGTACTTC.

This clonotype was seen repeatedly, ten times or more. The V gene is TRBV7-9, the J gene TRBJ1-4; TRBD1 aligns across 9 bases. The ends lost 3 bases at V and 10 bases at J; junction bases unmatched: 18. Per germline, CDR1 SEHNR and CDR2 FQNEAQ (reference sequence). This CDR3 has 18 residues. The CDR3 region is CASSFRTGAPGKKGKLFF. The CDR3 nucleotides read TGTGCCAGCAGCTTCCGGACAGGGGCTCCGGGGAAGAAAGGAAAACTGTTTTTT.

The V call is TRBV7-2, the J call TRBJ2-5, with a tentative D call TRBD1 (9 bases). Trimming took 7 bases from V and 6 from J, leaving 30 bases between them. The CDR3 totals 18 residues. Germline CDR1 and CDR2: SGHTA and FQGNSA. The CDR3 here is CASTPHGRVAGTGKTQYF. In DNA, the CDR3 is TGTGCCAGCACCCCTCACGGGAGGGTGGCGGGGACAGGGAAGACCCAGTACTTC. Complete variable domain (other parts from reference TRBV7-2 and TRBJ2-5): GAGVSQSPSNKVTEKGKDVELRCDPISGHTALYWYRQSLGQGLEFLIYFQGNSAPDKSGLPSDRFSAERTGGSVSTLTIQRTQQEDSAVYLCASTPHGRVAGTGKTQYFGPGTRLLVL.

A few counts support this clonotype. CDR3 in DNA: TGTGCCAGTAGTGGGGGGAAGCAGCGCCCCTACGAGCAGTACTTC. Its translation is CASSGGKQRPYEQYF. The V gene is TRBV19, the J gene TRBJ2-7; TRBD2 might be the D (6 bases). Germline CDR1 and CDR2: LNHDA and SQIVND (reference sequence). This CDR3 region has 15 residues. Trimming cost V 5 bases and J 2 bases, with 16 bases left between them.

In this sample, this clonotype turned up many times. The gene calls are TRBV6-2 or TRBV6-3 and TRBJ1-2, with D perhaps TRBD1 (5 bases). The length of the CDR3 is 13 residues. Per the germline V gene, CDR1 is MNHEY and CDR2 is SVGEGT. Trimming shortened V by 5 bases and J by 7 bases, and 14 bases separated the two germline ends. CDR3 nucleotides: TGTGCCAGCAGTGGCCAGGGATTCAGTGGCTACACCTTC. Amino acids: CASSGQGFSGYTF.

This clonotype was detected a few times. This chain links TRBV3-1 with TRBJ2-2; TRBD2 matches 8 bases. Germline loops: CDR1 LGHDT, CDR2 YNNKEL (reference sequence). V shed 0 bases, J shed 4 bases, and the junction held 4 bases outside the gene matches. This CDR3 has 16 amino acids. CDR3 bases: TGTGCCAGCAGCCAAGACCCAGCGGGGGCCACCGGGGAGCTGTTTTTT. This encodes CASSQDPAGATGELFF. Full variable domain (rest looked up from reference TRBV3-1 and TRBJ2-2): DTAVSQTPKYLVTQMGNDKSIKCEQNLGHDTMYWYKQDSKKFLKIMFSYNNKELIINETVPNRFSPKSPDKAHLNLHINSLELGDSAVYFCASSQDPAGATGELFFGEGSRLTVL.

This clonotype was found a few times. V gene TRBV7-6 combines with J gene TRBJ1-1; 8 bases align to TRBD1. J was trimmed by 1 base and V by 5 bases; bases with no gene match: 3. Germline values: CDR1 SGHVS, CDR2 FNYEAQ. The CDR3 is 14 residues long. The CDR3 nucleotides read TGTGCCAGCAGCCCAGGGGGCGAGAACACTGAAGCTTTCTTT. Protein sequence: CASSPGGENTEAFF.

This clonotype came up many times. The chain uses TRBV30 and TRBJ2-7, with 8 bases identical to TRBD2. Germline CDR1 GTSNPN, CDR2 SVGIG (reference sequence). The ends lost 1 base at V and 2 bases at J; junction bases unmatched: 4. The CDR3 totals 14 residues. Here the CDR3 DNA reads TGTGCCTGGAGTGATGATAGCGGGACCTACGAGCAGTACTTC. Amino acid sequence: CAWSDDSGTYEQYF.

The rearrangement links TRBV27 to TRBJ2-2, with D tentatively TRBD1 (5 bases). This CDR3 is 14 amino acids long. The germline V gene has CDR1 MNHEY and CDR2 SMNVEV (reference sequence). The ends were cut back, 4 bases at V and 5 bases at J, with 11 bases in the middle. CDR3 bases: TGTGCCAGCAGTTGGCAGGGTCAAACCGGGGAGCTGTTTTTT. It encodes CASSWQGQTGELFF.

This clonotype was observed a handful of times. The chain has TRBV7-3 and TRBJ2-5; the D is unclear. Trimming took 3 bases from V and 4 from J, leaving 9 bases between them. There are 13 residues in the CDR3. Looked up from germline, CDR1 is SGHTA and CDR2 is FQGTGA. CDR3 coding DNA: TGTGCCAGCAGCTTCACCGGCATAGAGACCCAGTACTTC. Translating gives CASSFTGIETQYF.

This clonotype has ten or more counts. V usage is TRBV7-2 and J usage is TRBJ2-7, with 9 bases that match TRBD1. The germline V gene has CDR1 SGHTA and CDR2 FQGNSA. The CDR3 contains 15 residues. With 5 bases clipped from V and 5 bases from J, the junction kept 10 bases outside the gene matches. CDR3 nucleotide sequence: TGTGCCAGCAGCCTTCGGGGGACAGGGTCTCACGAGCAGTACTTC. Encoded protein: CASSLRGTGSHEQYF.

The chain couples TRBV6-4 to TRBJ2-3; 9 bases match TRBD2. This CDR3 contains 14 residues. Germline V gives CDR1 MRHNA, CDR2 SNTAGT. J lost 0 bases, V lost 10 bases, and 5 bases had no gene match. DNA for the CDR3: TGTGCCACCAGACTAGCGGCCAGCACAGATACGCAGTATTTT. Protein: CATRLAASTDTQYF.

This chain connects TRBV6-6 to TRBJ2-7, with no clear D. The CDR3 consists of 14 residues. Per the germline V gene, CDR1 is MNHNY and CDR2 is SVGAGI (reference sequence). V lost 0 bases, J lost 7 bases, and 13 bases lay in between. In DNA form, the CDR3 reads TGTGCCAGCAGTTACTCCACCCTAGATCGGGAGCAGTACTTC. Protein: CASSYSTLDREQYF.

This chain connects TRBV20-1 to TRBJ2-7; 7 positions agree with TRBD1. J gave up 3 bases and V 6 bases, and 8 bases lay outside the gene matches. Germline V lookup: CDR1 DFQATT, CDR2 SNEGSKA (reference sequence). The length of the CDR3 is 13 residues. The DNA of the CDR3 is TGCAGTGCCCTCGACCGGGACAGCTACGAGCAGTACTTC. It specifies CSALDRDSYEQYF.